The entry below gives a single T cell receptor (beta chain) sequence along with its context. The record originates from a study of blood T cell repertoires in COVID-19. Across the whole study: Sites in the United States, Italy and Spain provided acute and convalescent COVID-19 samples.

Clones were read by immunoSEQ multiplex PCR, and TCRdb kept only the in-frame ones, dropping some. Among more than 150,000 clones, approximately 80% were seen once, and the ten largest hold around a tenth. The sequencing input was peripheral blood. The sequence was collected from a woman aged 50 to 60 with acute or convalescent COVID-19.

The CDR3 loop is CASSLDAARQYF. CDR3 in DNA: TGTGCCAGCAGCTTAGATGCGGCCAGGCAGTACTTC. The chain employs TRBV7-2 and TRBJ2-7; D is ambiguous. Looked up from germline, CDR1 is SGHTA and CDR2 is FQGNSA. There are 12 residues in the CDR3. V lost 1 base and J 9 bases, leaving 10 bases between the germline ends.